A selection of T cell receptor beta chains follows, all from one sample in a study of blood T cell repertoires in COVID-19. Measured with immunoSEQ multiplex PCR; TCRdb has only the in-frame clones, and not every one. The sample includes about 210,000 clones, 80% to 85% of them seen just once. The specimen sequenced was PBMCs or T cells enriched from blood (not recorded which). The receptor set was obtained from a woman aged 45-60 years with acute COVID-19. Both conserved end residues are part of each CDR3. Each record gives: clone size, V gene, D gene, J gene, CDR3 DNA, CDR3 protein. A D gene is named only where the DNA matches it firmly. The size of a clone is reported for some rows only, either as once, few or many, or as a class for expanded clones.

>few|TRBV18|TRBD2|TRBJ2-7
TGTGCCAGCTCACAAATGGGTAGCGGGAGGCTGACCTACGAGCAGTACTTC
CASSQMGSGRLTYEQYF
>-|TRBV3-1/TRBV3-2|-|TRBJ1-6
TGTGCCAGCAGCCAATTAATTTCACCCCTCCACTTT
CASSQLISPLHF
>-|TRBV6-6|-|TRBJ2-6
TGTGCCAGCAGTGTCCAGGGTTCTGGGGCCAACGTCCTGACTTTC
CASSVQGSGANVLTF
>-|TRBV18|-|TRBJ1-3
TGTGCCAGCTCACCACCTAACCTAAGCGGAAACACCATATATTTT
CASSPPNLSGNTIYF
>-|TRBV7-8|-|TRBJ2-7
TGTGCCAGCAGGTACGCCCCCGGGACAAATTACGAGCAGTACTTC
CASRYAPGTNYEQYF
>-|TRBV18|-|TRBJ1-6
TGTGCCAGCTCACCCCTGGCACAAGATTCACCCCTCCACTTT
CASSPLAQDSPLHF
>-|TRBV7-2|TRBD1|TRBJ2-3
TGTGCCAGCAGCCCATTCGTCACAGGGGGCTTGGATACGCAGTATTTT
CASSPFVTGGLDTQYF
>-|TRBV7-2|TRBD1|TRBJ2-5
TGTGCCAGCAGCCCAGGACAGGTCCAAGAGACCCAGTACTTC
CASSPGQVQETQYF
>-|TRBV28|TRBD1|TRBJ2-7
TGTGCCAGCAGTTTACTGGACAGGGTGGGGGAGCAGTACTTC
CASSLLDRVGEQYF
>-|TRBV9|TRBD2|TRBJ2-7
TGTGCCAGCAGCGTAGGCCTAGCGGGCGAGCAGTACTTC
CASSVGLAGEQYF
>-|TRBV7-8|-|TRBJ2-2
TGTGCCAGCAGCTTTCTCGGGAACGCCGGGGAGCTGTTTTTT
CASSFLGNAGELFF
>-|TRBV11-2|TRBD2|TRBJ2-5
TGTGCCAGCAGCTTAGTGCTAGCGGGGGTTTGGGAGACCCAGTACTTC
CASSLVLAGVWETQYF
>-|TRBV11-2|TRBD1|TRBJ1-1
TGTGCCAGCAGCTTAACCGGGACAGTGTTGAACACTGAAGCTTTCTTT
CASSLTGTVLNTEAFF
>-|TRBV7-9|-|TRBJ1-3
TGTGCCAGCAGCTCTTCGACAGCCGGGAGCTCTGGAAACACCATATATTTT
CASSSSTAGSSGNTIYF
>-|TRBV7-2|-|TRBJ1-2
TGTGCCAGCAGCCCTGAAAGCAACAGAATAGCTAACTATGGCTACACCTTC
CASSPESNRIANYGYTF
>-|TRBV30|-|TRBJ1-4
TGTGCCTGGGGGAGTCTTAATGAAAAACTGTTTTTT
CAWGSLNEKLFF
>once|TRBV7-9|-|TRBJ2-7
TGTGCCAGCAGCGCGGGACAGCTCCACGAGCAGTACTTC
CASSAGQLHEQYF
>-|TRBV19|TRBD1|TRBJ2-7
TGTGCCAGTAGTATTTTTGAAGGGACAGGTAACTACGAGCAGTACTTC
CASSIFEGTGNYEQYF
>-|TRBV11-2|-|TRBJ2-7
TGTGCCAGCAGCTCCCTTCTACCCTACGAGCAGTACTTC
CASSSLLPYEQYF
>-|TRBV7-9|-|TRBJ1-1
TGTGCCAGCAGCCCGTCAGGGGTACAAGCTTTCTTT
CASSPSGVQAFF
>-|TRBV28|TRBD1|TRBJ1-2
TGTGTCAGCAGTTCCCTAAGAAGCCGGGACAGGGCCTATGGCTACACCTTC
CVSSSLRSRDRAYGYTF
>few|TRBV18|-|TRBJ2-7
TGTGCCAGCTCACCACCTGCGACAGGATTCTACGAGCAGTACTTC
CASSPPATGFYEQYF
>-|TRBV7-8|TRBD1|TRBJ1-1
TGTGCCAGCAGCTTTGGCGGGACAGGGGGGAAGAACACTGAAGCTTTCTTT
CASSFGGTGGKNTEAFF
>-|TRBV18|-|TRBJ2-7
TGTGCCAGCTCACCAGGGGCGGAGTCCTACGAGCAGTACTTC
CASSPGAESYEQYF
>-|TRBV2|TRBD1|TRBJ1-2
TGTGCCAGCGTCCTCCAGGTAGGAGGGGGCGTTACAGGAGCTAACTATGGCTACACCTTC
CASVLQVGGGVTGANYGYTF
>-|TRBV30|-|TRBJ2-3
TGTGCCTGGAGTGTACTAGTCGCAGATACGCAGTATTTT
CAWSVLVADTQYF
>-|TRBV6-2/TRBV6-3|TRBD2|TRBJ2-1
TGTGCCAGCAGTTCAGAGCGGGAGGGGTCCTACAATGAGCAGTTCTTC
CASSSEREGSYNEQFF
>-|TRBV12-3/TRBV12-4|-|TRBJ1-1
TGTGCCAGCAGGGAGACGAACACTGAAGCTTTCTTT
CASRETNTEAFF
>-|TRBV7-6|TRBD1|TRBJ1-6
TGTGCCAGCAGCCCGGGACAGGGGAACTCACCCCTCCACTTT
CASSPGQGNSPLHF
>-|TRBV4-3|TRBD1|TRBJ1-3
TGCGCCAGCAGCCAAGATCCACCGGGACAGGGTCGAAGCTCTGGAAACACCATATATTTT
CASSQDPPGQGRSSGNTIYF
>-|TRBV19|TRBD1|TRBJ1-4
TGTGCCAGTAGTCAAGATGGCGTGGCTAAGGACAGGGTCGGTATAACAACTAATGAAAAACTGTTTTTT
CASSQDGVAKDRVGITTNEKLFF
>-|TRBV11-2|TRBD1|TRBJ1-1
TGTGCCGGGGGACAGGGCGACACTGAAGCTTTCTTT
CAGGQGDTEAFF
>-|TRBV6-5|-|TRBJ2-7
TGTGCCAGCAGGGTTACTAGTCCATCCTACGAGCAGTACTTC
CASRVTSPSYEQYF
>many|TRBV7-2|TRBD1|TRBJ2-2
TGTGCCAGCAGCCCCGGGACAGGGCTTAGCGGGGAGCTGTTTTTT
CASSPGTGLSGELFF
>once|TRBV27|-|TRBJ1-3
TGTGCCAGCAGTTCGAAGGGGAACACCATATATTTT
CASSSKGNTIYF
>few|TRBV7-2|-|TRBJ2-1
TGTGCCAGCAGCTTAGGGTATAGCGATGAGCAGTTCTTC
CASSLGYSDEQFF